The TCR beta chain under discussion was sequenced for a study of molecular identifiers for immune sequencing clone quantification. Regarding this clonotype: Antigen unknown.

The CDR3 totals 16 residues. V shed 3 bases and J shed 5 bases, with 16 bases lying between them. The use of previously described methods and listed TCR primers produced the bulk TCR libraries. MiXCR was run by TCRdb on the PCR reads, yielding one entry per CDR3 protein. Of under 600,000 distinct CDR3 sequences listed, roughly 24% are singletons. Study results and caveats: Highly expanded clone sizes could be underestimated through barcode sharing by identical TCR molecules.

The sample taken for sequencing was naive CD8+ T cells from blood, with Jurkat cell RNA spiked in. Subset described: FACS-sorted CD8+CD4-CCR7+CD45RA+ naive T cells. The source is a human donor in good health. Some libraries in this study had Jurkat cell RNA spiked in. The chain couples TRBV12-3 or TRBV12-4 to TRBJ2-2; the D gene could be TRBD1 or TRBD2 (5 bases each). The CDR3, as DNA: TGTGCCAGCAGTTTTACTCCAGGAGAGGGGACCGGGGAGCTGTTTTTT. The encoded protein is CASSFTPGEGTGELFF.